Given below is one TCR beta chain in context. The data were taken from a study of blood T cell repertoires in COVID-19. Losses at the gene ends were 4 bases for V and 4 bases for J; bases not matched to a gene: 5. The germline V gene has CDR1 SGDLS and CDR2 YYNGEE. The CDR3 contains 15 residues. Produced via immunoSEQ multiplex PCR; TCRdb's table is partial and in-frame only. The repertoire has around 310,000 clones, 90% of them found once; the top ten carry more than 6%. Seattle enrolled patients during active infection and tracked them longitudinally. The clonotype comes from a woman under 40 with COVID-19, enrolled during active disease. The sample was peripheral blood. The V gene is TRBV9, the J gene TRBJ2-7, with 13 bases that match TRBD2. CDR3 in amino acids: CASSFGLAGDYEQYF. The DNA of the CDR3 is TGTGCCAGCAGCTTCGGACTAGCGGGAGATTACGAGCAGTACTTC.